These 24 T cell receptor beta chains originate from one sample sequenced in a study of T-cell reconstitution after alpha-beta-depleted transplantation in children. During its preparation, the TCRbeta library received unique molecular identifiers. MiXCR, run by TCRdb on the PCR reads, gives a single entry per CDR3 protein. The sample comprises hundreds of thousands of distinct CDR3 sequences, 16% of which are singletons, and about 1.1% rests with the top ten. The sample in question was PBMCs from the stem cell graft donor, obtained from the stem cell graft. The origin of the receptors is a human donor who donated a stem cell graft to a child with acute myeloid leukemia.

The sample holds a few counts of this clonotype. The rearrangement joins TRBV7-9 to TRBJ1-2, with D unresolved. The CDR3 covers 12 residues. The V end was cut by 8 bases, the J end by 1 base, with 8 bases between. Germline V gene lookup returns CDR1 SEHNR and CDR2 FQNEAQ (reference sequence). The CDR3 nucleotides read TGTGCCAGCGTGGGCAATAACTATGGCTACACCTTC. Encoded protein: CASVGNNYGYTF.

This clonotype was found many times. The chain recombines TRBV4-3 with TRBJ1-2; D gene unclear. Trimming removed 0 bases at V and 4 bases at J, with 6 bases between. CDR3 length: 13 amino acids. Looked up from germline, CDR1 is LGHNA and CDR2 is YSLEER. CDR3 nucleotides: TGCGCCAGCAGCCAAGACCGGGCCTATGGCTACACCTTC. It translates to CASSQDRAYGYTF.

This clonotype was seen at least ten times. The rearrangement links TRBV29-1 to TRBJ2-3; no clear D. CDR1 is SQVTM, CDR2 ANQGSEA, per germline. V shed 3 bases and J shed 0 bases, with 16 bases lying between them. CDR3 size: 16 residues. Here the CDR3 reads CSVDAHDSASTDTQYF. The CDR3 bases are TGCAGCGTTGATGCCCACGATTCGGCTAGCACAGATACGCAGTATTTT.

This clonotype was observed at least ten times. The chain couples TRBV20-1 to TRBJ2-7; TRBD1 matches at 7 bases. Trimming at V came to 3 bases and at J to 2 bases, leaving 7 bases not matched to a gene. This CDR3 has 14 residues. Germline V gene data show CDR1 as DFQATT and CDR2 as SNEGSKA (reference sequence). CDR3 DNA sequence: TGCAGTGCTAGTTGGAACAGGGGACCCTACGAGCAGTACTTC. It is translated as CSASWNRGPYEQYF.

This clonotype was picked up many times. The chain joins TRBV20-1 to TRBJ2-1; 10 bases are a match to TRBD2. CDR3 length: 21 residues. V shed 4 bases, J shed 0 bases, and the junction held 21 bases outside the gene matches. The V gene's germline CDR1 is DFQATT and CDR2 SNEGSKA (reference sequence). CDR3 sequence reads: CSAIPGLAGAGFRSSYNEQFF. In nucleotides, the CDR3 is TGCAGTGCTATCCCCGGGCTAGCGGGGGCCGGATTTCGTAGCTCCTACAATGAGCAGTTCTTC.

The chain employs TRBV11-2 and TRBJ2-3; D remains ambiguous. The germline V and J ends were trimmed by 0 bases and 3 bases, with 19 bases remaining between them. Per germline, CDR1 SGHAT and CDR2 FQNNGV. The CDR3 extends over 18 amino acids. The CDR3 DNA reads as TGTGCCAGCAGCTTAGATCAGGTGAACTATTCACCTACAGATACGCAGTATTTT. Encoded protein: CASSLDQVNYSPTDTQYF.

The chain couples TRBV12-3 or TRBV12-4 to TRBJ1-6; 10 bases map to TRBD1. This CDR3 region has 15 residues. The junction had 8 bases not matched to a gene; V was cut back by 7 bases and J by 8 bases. The DNA for the CDR3 is TGTGCCAGCACCCCCTCCGGGACAGGGGATTCACCCCTCCACTTT. It encodes CASTPSGTGDSPLHF.

V usage is TRBV6-1 and J usage is TRBJ1-5; D is uncertain. Germline V gene sequence: CDR1 MNHNS, CDR2 SASEGT. V lost 5 bases and J 2 bases, leaving 13 bases between the germline ends. This CDR3 contains 15 residues. The CDR3 loop is CASSLVFERNQPQHF. Here the CDR3 DNA reads TGTGCCAGCAGTCTTGTGTTTGAGCGCAATCAGCCCCAGCATTTT.

The genes are TRBV28 and TRBJ1-6, with TRBD1 matching over 7 bases. CDR3 length equals 16 residues. Germline V gives CDR1 MDHEN, CDR2 SYDVKM. V trimming: 5 bases; J trimming: 0 bases; junction bases outside the gene matches: 4. In DNA form, the CDR3 reads TGTGCCAGCAGTACAGGGGAAAGCTCCTATAATTCACCCCTCCACTTT. Translation: CASSTGESSYNSPLHF.

The V gene is TRBV7-8, the J gene TRBJ1-4; no firm D call. With 1 base removed from V and 5 bases from J, the gap between germline ends came to 8 bases. The length of the CDR3 is 14 residues. Germline lookup yields CDR1 SGHVS and CDR2 FQNEAQ. CDR3: CASSLDGTNEKLFF. Here the CDR3 DNA reads TGTGCCAGCAGCTTAGACGGTACAAATGAAAAACTGTTTTTT.

This clonotype was found once. This chain uses TRBV4-2 with TRBJ1-5; the match to TRBD1 covers 8 bases. The J segment lost 6 bases and the V segment lost 1 base, leaving 5 bases of the junction unmatched. This CDR3 contains 15 residues. The germline V gene has CDR1 LGHNA and CDR2 YNFKEQ. The CDR3, as DNA: TGTGCCAGCAGCCAAGGCGGGACAGGTGGTCAGCCCCAGCATTTT. It translates to CASSQGGTGGQPQHF.

This clonotype was found many times. The V gene is TRBV7-2, the J gene TRBJ1-2; 12 bases line up with TRBD1. Germline V gene data show CDR1 as SGHTA and CDR2 as FQGNSA. The CDR3 covers 15 residues. V lost 2 bases, J lost 6 bases, and 4 bases stayed unmatched. The CDR3 coding sequence is TGTGCCAGCAGCTTAATGGGACAGGGGGCTAATGGCTACACCTTC. Amino acid sequence: CASSLMGQGANGYTF.

The J gene is TRBJ2-3, the V gene TRBV15; D gene uncertain. V shed 7 bases and J shed 0 bases, with 8 bases lying between them. CDR3 length equals 13 residues. The germline V gene has CDR1 LNHNV and CDR2 YYDKDF (reference sequence). The CDR3 protein is CATKYPSTDTQYF. CDR3 sequence (DNA): TGTGCCACCAAATACCCGAGCACAGATACGCAGTATTTT. Variable domain in full (rest from reference TRBV15 and TRBJ2-3): DAMVIQNPRYQVTQFGKPVTLSCSQTLNHNVMYWYQQKSSQAPKLLFHYYDKDFNNEADTPDNFQSRRPNTSFCFLDIRSPGLGDTAMYLCATKYPSTDTQYFGPGTRLTVL.

Many counts were recorded for this clonotype. V and J are TRBV15 and TRBJ2-5; weak D call: TRBD1 (5 bases). The V gene's germline CDR1 is LNHNV and CDR2 YYDKDF (reference sequence). CDR3 length: 13 amino acids. V shed 3 bases and J shed 3 bases, with 8 bases lying between them. The CDR3 DNA is TGTGCCACCAGCAGGTTAGGGGAAGAGACCCAGTACTTC. This gives the protein CATSRLGEETQYF.

This clonotype occurred many times. V is TRBV15 and J is TRBJ2-2; TRBD1 aligns across 7 bases. Losses at the gene ends were 3 bases for V and 6 bases for J; bases not matched to a gene: 4. This CDR3 contains 14 residues. Per the germline V gene, CDR1 is LNHNV and CDR2 is YYDKDF (reference sequence). CDR3 residues: CATSSSRGSGELFF. The CDR3 DNA reads TGTGCCACCAGCAGTAGCAGGGGGTCCGGGGAGCTGTTTTTT. Using reference TRBV15 and TRBJ2-2 for the parts outside the CDR3, the full variable domain is DAMVIQNPRYQVTQFGKPVTLSCSQTLNHNVMYWYQQKSSQAPKLLFHYYDKDFNNEADTPDNFQSRRPNTSFCFLDIRSPGLGDTAMYLCATSSSRGSGELFFGEGSRLTVL.

This clonotype occurred many times. The rearrangement links TRBV20-1 to TRBJ1-1; D gene unclear. The ends were cut back, 3 bases at V and 2 bases at J, with 16 bases in the middle. CDR1 is DFQATT and CDR2 is SNEGSKA in the germline V gene (reference sequence). This CDR3 has 15 residues. The CDR3 is CSARARLAANTEAFF. CDR3 nucleotides: TGCAGTGCTAGGGCGCGCCTGGCGGCCAACACTGAAGCTTTCTTT.

Ten or more counts support this clonotype. This chain uses TRBV12-3 or TRBV12-4 with TRBJ1-2; possible D gene TRBD1, 5 bases. V lost 6 bases to trimming and J lost 9 bases, with 11 bases between them. The CDR3 runs to 11 residues. CDR3 in DNA: TGTGCCAGCAGGGATGGGGCTCGCTACACCTTC. It translates to CASRDGARYTF.

This clonotype is a singleton in its sample. This chain joins TRBV30 and TRBJ2-7; D unclear. Germline lookup yields CDR1 GTSNPN and CDR2 SVGIG (reference sequence). The CDR3 is made up of 11 amino acids. Trimming took 2 bases from V and 2 from J, leaving 4 bases between them. The CDR3 spells CAWSITYEQYF. DNA of the CDR3: TGTGCCTGGAGTATCACCTACGAGCAGTACTTC. The whole variable domain, filled in from reference TRBV30 and TRBJ2-7, reads SQTIHQWPATLVQPVGSPLSLECTVEGTSNPNLYWYRQAAGRGLQLLFYSVGIGQISSEVPQNLSASRPQDRQFILSSKKLLLSDSGFYLCAWSITYEQYFGPGTRLTVT.

This clonotype was seen repeatedly, ten times or more. The chain carries TRBV29-1 and TRBJ2-2; D is unresolved. Germline V gene sequence: CDR1 SQVTM, CDR2 ANQGSEA. The ends were cut back, 0 bases at V and 5 bases at J, with 13 bases in the middle. This CDR3 region has 15 residues. CDR3 in amino acids: CSVEDRIGRTGELFF. CDR3 nucleotide sequence: TGCAGCGTTGAAGATCGCATAGGAAGGACCGGGGAGCTGTTTTTT.

The table lists this clonotype with many counts. DNA for the CDR3: TGTGCCAGCAGTAAGAACTCCGAAGCTTTCTTT. It yields the protein CASSKNSEAFF. The chain carries TRBV25-1 and TRBJ1-1, with D unresolved. The CDR3 covers 11 residues. The ends were cut back, 5 bases at V and 8 bases at J, with 9 bases in the middle. CDR1 and CDR2 from the germline V gene are MGHDK and SYGVNS.

This CDR3 reads CASSFFHTDTQYF. The CDR3 nucleotides are TGCGCCAGCAGCTTTTTCCACACAGATACGCAGTATTTT. This chain links TRBV5-1 with TRBJ2-3; D is unresolved. Trimming stripped 2 bases from V and 2 bases from J, with 6 bases between. CDR3 length equals 13 residues. The germline CDR1 and CDR2 sequences are SGHRS and YFSETQ.

This clonotype was detected ten times or more. The V call is TRBV12-3 or TRBV12-4, the J call TRBJ1-5; D is undetermined. This CDR3 contains 13 residues. Between the trimmed V and J ends, which lost 6 bases and 7 bases, there was a span of 13 bases. The CDR3 spells CASRSGRAQPQHF. CDR3 coding DNA: TGTGCCAGCAGATCCGGAAGGGCCCAGCCCCAGCATTTT.

The chain recombines TRBV6-2 or TRBV6-3 with TRBJ1-1, with a weak D call TRBD1 (6 bases). This CDR3 contains 13 residues. Germline V gene sequence: CDR1 MNHEY, CDR2 SVGEGT. V shed 8 bases and J shed 4 bases, with 14 bases lying between them. The CDR3: CASAVRGATEAFF. The CDR3 coding sequence is TGTGCCAGCGCCGTAAGGGGGGCCACTGAAGCTTTCTTT.

This clonotype was seen at least ten times. The chain couples TRBV29-1 to TRBJ1-2; perhaps TRBD1 as D (6 bases). CDR3 length: 12 amino acids. Trimming removed 6 bases from V and 2 bases from J, with 10 bases in between. The germline gives CDR1 SQVTM, CDR2 ANQGSEA. CDR3 in amino acids: CSVGTSNYGYTF. As DNA, the CDR3 is TGCAGCGTAGGGACATCAAACTATGGCTACACCTTC.